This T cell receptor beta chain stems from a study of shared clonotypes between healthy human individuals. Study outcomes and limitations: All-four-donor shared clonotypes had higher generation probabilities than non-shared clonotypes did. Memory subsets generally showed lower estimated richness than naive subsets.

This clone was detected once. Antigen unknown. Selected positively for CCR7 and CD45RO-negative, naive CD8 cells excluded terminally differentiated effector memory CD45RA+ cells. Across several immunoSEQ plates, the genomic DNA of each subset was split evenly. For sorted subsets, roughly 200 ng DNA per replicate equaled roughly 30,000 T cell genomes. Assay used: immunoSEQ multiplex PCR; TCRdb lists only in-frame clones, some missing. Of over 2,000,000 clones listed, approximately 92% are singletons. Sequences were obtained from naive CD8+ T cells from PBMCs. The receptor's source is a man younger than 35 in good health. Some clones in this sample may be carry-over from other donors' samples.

CDR3 residues: CASSLTVLAGSEDTQYF. The CDR3 DNA follows: TGCGCCAGCAGCTTGACCGTACTAGCGGGGTCAGAAGATACGCAGTATTTT. This rearrangement joins TRBV5-1 to TRBJ2-3; TRBD2 matches 10 bases. V dropped 1 base and J dropped 5; count of bases not matched to a gene: 10. CDR1 is SGHRS, CDR2 YFSETQ, per germline. The CDR3 runs 17 residues.